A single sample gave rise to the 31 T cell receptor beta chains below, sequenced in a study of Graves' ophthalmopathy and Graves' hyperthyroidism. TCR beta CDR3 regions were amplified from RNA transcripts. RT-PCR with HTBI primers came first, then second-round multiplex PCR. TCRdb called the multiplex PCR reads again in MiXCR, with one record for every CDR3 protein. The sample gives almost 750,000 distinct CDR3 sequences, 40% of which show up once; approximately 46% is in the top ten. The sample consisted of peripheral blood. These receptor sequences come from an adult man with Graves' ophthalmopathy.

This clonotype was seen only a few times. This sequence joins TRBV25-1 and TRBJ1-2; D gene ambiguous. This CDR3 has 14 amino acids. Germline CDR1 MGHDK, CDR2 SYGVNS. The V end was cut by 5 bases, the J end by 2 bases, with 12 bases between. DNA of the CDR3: TGTGCCAGCAGTTACCTAGATTTGAACTATGGCTACACCTTC. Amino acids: CASSYLDLNYGYTF.

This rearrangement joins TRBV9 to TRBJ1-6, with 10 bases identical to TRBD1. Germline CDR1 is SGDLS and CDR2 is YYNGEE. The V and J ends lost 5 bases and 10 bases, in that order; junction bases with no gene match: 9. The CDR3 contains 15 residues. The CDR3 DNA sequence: TGTGCCAGCAGTGCTTGGACAGGGGGATACTCACCCCTCCACTTT. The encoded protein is CASSAWTGGYSPLHF.

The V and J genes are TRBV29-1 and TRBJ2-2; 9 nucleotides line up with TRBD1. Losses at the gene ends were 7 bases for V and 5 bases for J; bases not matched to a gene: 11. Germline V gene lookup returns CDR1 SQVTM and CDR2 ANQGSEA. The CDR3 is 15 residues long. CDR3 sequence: CSARLGQGRTGELFF. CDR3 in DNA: TGCAGCGCGCGCTTGGGACAGGGTAGGACCGGGGAGCTGTTTTTT.

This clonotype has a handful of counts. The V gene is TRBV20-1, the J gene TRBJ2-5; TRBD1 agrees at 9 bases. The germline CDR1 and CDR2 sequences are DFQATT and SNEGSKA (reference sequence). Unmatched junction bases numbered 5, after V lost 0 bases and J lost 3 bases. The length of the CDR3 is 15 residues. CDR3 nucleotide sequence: TGCAGTGCTAGAGATCCTAGGGACAGGGAAGAGACCCAGTACTTC. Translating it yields CSARDPRDREETQYF.

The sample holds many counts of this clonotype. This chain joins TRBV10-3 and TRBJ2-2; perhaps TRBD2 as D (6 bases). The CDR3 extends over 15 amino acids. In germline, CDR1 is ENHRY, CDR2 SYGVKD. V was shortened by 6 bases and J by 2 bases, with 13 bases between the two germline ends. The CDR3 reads CAIRGGLLNTGELFF. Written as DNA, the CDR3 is TGTGCCATCAGGGGGGGACTCCTCAACACCGGGGAGCTGTTTTTT.

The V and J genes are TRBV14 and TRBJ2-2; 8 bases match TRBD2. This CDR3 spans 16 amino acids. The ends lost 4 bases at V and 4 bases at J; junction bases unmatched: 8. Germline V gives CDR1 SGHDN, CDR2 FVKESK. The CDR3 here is CASSPHVGGATGELFF. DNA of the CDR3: TGTGCCAGCAGCCCCCACGTCGGGGGGGCCACCGGGGAGCTGTTTTTT.

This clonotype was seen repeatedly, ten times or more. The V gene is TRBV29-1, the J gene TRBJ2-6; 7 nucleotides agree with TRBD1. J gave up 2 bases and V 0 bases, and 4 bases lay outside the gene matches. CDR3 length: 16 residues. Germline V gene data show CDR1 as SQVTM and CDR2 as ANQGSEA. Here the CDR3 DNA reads TGCAGCGTTGAAGAGTATCAGGGGGCTGGGGCCAACGTCCTGACTTTC. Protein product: CSVEEYQGAGANVLTF.

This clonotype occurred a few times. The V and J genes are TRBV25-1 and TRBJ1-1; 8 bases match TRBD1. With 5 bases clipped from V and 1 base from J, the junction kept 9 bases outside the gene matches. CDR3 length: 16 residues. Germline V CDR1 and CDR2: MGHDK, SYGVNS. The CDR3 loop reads CASSTRRQGPNTEAFF. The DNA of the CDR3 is TGTGCCAGCAGTACACGCAGACAGGGGCCGAACACTGAAGCTTTCTTT. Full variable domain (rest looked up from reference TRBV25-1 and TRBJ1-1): EADIYQTPRYLVIGTGKKITLECSQTMGHDKMYWYQQDPGMELHLIHYSYGVNSTEKGDLSSESTVSRIRTEHFPLTLESARPSHTSQYLCASSTRRQGPNTEAFFGQGTRLTVV.

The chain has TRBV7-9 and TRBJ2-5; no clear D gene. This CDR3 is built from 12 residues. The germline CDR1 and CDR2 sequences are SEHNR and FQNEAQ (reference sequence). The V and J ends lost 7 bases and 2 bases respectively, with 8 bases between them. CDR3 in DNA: TGTGCCAGCAAGGGTGCGCAAGAGACCCAGTACTTC. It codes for CASKGAQETQYF.

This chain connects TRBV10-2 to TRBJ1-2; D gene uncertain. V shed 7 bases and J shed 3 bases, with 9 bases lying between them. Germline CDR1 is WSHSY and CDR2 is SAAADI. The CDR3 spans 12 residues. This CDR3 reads CASTGSYYGYTF. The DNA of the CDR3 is TGCGCCAGCACGGGCAGCTACTATGGCTACACCTTC.

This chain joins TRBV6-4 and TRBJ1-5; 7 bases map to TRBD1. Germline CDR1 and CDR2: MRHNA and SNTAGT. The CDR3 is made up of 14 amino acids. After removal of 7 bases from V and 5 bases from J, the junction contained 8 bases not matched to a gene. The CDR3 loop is CASKPGQIHQPQHF. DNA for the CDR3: TGTGCCAGCAAACCGGGACAGATCCATCAGCCCCAGCATTTT.

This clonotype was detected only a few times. The CDR3 sequence: CASSEPGGRQETQYF. CDR3 sequence (DNA): TGTGCCAGCAGTGAACCAGGGGGCAGACAAGAGACCCAGTACTTC. This chain uses TRBV6-1 with TRBJ2-5, with 8 positions matching TRBD1. Germline V gives CDR1 MNHNS, CDR2 SASEGT. J gave up 2 bases and V 2 bases, and 4 bases lay outside the gene matches. The CDR3 runs to 15 residues.

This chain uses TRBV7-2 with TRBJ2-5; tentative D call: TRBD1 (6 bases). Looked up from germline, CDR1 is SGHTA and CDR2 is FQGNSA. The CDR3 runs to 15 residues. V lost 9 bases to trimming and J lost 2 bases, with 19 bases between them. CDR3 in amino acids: CASAWTAKTQETQYF. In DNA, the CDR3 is TGTGCCAGTGCTTGGACAGCAAAGACTCAAGAGACCCAGTACTTC.

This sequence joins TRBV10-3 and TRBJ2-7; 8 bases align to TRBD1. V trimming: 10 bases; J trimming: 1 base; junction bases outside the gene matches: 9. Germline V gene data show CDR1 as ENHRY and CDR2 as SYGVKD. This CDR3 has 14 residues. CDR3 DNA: TGTGCCAGCACCCAGGGACAGGTATCCTACGAGCAGTACTTC. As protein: CASTQGQVSYEQYF.

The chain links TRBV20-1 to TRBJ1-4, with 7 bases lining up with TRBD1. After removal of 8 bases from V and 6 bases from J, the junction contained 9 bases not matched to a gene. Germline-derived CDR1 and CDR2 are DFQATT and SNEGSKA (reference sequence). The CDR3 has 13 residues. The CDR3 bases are TGCAGTACCTCGAGACAGGGTGATGAAAAACTGTTTTTT. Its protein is CSTSRQGDEKLFF.

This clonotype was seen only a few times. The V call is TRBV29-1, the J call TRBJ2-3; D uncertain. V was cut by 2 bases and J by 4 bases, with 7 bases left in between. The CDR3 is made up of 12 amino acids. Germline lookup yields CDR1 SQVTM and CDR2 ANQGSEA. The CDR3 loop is CSVESGPDTQYF. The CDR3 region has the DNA TGCAGCGTTGAATCCGGGCCAGATACGCAGTATTTT.

The CDR3 loop reads CAIKGLAGASYEQYF. The CDR3 DNA follows: TGTGCCATCAAGGGGTTGGCGGGGGCCTCCTACGAGCAGTACTTC. This chain joins TRBV10-3 and TRBJ2-7; D is possibly TRBD2 (7 bases). The CDR3 runs 15 residues. Germline V gives CDR1 ENHRY, CDR2 SYGVKD. The germline V and J ends were trimmed by 7 bases and 0 bases, with 16 bases remaining between them.

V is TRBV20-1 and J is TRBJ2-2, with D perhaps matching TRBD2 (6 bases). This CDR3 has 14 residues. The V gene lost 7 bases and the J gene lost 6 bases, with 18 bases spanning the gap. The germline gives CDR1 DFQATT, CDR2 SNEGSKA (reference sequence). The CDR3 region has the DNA TGCAGTGGGCACGCGGGGACGGTAGCCGGGGAGCTGTTTTTT. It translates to CSGHAGTVAGELFF.

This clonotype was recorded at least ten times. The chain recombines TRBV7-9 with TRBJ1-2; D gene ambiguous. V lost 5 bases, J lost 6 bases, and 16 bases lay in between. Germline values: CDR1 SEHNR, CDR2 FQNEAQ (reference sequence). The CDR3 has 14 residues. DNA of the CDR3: TGTGCCAGCAGCCGTTATCAGGCTCCCGATGGCTACACCTTC. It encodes CASSRYQAPDGYTF.

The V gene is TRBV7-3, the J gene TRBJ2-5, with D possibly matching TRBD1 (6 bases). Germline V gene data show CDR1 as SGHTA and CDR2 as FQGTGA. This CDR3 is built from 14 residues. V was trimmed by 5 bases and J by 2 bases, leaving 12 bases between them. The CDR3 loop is CASSEGGDQETQYF. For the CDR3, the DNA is TGTGCCAGCAGCGAAGGGGGAGATCAAGAGACCCAGTACTTC.

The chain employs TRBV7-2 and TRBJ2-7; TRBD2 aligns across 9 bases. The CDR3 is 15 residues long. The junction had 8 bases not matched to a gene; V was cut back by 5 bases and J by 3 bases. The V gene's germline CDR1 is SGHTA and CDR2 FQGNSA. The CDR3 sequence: CASSRDSGSLYEQYF. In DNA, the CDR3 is TGTGCCAGCAGCAGAGATAGCGGGAGTCTCTACGAGCAGTACTTC.

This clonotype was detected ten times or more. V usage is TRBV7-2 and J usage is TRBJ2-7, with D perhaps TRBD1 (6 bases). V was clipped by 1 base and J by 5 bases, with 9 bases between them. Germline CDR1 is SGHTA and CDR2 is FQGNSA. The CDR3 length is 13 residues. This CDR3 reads CASSLDHRDEQYF. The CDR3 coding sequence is TGTGCCAGCAGCTTAGACCACAGGGACGAGCAGTACTTC.

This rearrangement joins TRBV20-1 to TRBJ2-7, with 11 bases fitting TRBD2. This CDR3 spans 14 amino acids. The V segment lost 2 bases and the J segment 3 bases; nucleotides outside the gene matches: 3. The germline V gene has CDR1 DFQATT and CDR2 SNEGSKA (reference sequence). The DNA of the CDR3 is TGCAGTGCTAGAAGACTAGCGGGGTTCTACGAGCAGTACTTC. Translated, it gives CSARRLAGFYEQYF.

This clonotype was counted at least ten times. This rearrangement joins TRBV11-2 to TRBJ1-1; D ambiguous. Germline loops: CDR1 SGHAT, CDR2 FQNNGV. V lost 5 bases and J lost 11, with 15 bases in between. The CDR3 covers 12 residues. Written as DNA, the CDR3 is TGTGCCAGCAGCCCACGGTCGAGCTCGGCTTTCTTT. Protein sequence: CASSPRSSSAFF.

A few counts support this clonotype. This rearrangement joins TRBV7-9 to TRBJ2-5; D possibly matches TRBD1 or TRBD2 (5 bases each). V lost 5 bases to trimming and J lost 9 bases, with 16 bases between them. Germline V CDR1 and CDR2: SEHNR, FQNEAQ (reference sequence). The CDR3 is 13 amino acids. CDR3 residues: CASSPHVRGAQYF. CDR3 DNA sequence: TGTGCCAGCAGCCCCCACGTTAGAGGGGCCCAGTACTTC.

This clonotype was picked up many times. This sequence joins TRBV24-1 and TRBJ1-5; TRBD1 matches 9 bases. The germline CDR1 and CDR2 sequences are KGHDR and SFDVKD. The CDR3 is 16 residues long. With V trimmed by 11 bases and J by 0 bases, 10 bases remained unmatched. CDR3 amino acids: CASSTGTGFSNQPQHF. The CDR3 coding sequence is TGTGCCAGCAGCACCGGGACAGGGTTTAGCAATCAGCCCCAGCATTTT.

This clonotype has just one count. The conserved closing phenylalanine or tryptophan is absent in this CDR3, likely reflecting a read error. The CDR3 nucleotides are TGTGCCAGCAGTTTCTTTGGGGAGAACACTGAAGCTTTCTCT. This gives the protein CASSFFGENTEAFS. The V and J genes are TRBV12-3 or TRBV12-4 and TRBJ1-1; D is unclear. V gave up 3 bases and J gave up 1 base, with 9 bases separating them. The CDR3 length is 14 residues.

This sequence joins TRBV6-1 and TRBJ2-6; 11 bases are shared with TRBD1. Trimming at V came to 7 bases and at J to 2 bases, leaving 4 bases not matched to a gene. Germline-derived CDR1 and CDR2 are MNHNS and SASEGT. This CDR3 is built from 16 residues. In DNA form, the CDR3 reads TGTGCCAGCACTTGGACAGGGGGCGCTGGGGCCAACGTCCTGACTTTC. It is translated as CASTWTGGAGANVLTF.

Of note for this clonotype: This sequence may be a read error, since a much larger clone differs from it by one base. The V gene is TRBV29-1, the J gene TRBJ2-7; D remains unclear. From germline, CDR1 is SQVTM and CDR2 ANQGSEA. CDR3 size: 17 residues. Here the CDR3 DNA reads TGCAGCGTTGAGGCGCAGGCAGGCCCTCTCGGCTCCTACGAGCAGCACTTC. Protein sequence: CSVEAQAGPLGSYEQHF.

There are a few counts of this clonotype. DNA of the CDR3: TGTGCCAGCAGCTTTCCGGACGGGGCCTACGAGCAGTACTTC. Protein product: CASSFPDGAYEQYF. V gene TRBV7-9 combines with J gene TRBJ2-7; maybe TRBD2 (5 bases). The CDR3 is 14 amino acids. V lost 3 bases and J lost 2, with 11 bases in between. CDR1 and CDR2 from the germline V gene are SEHNR and FQNEAQ (reference sequence). Drawing the rest from reference TRBV7-9 and TRBJ2-7, the complete variable domain is DTGVSQNPRHKITKRGQNVTFRCDPISEHNRLYWYRQTLGQGPEFLTYFQNEAQLEKSRLLSDRFSAERPKGSFSTLEIQRTEQGDSAMYLCASSFPDGAYEQYFGPGTRLTVT.

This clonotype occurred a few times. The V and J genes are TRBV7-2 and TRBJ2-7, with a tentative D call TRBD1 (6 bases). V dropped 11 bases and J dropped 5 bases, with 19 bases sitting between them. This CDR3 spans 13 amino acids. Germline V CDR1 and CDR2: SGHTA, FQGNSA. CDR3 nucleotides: TGTGCCGGACGGACAGTCATCGACGACGAGCAGTACTTC. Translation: CAGRTVIDDEQYF.